This is a list of T cell receptor beta chains from one sample in a study of T cell repertoires in cytomegalovirus infection. TCRdb re-called the reads through MiXCR, storing one row per CDR3 protein. The table has 630,000 or so distinct CDR3 sequences, around 24% seen once. The sample consisted of CD8+ T cells from PBMCs. The receptors derive from a human donor in good health (CMV status not recorded). Some clones in this sample may be carry-over from other donors' samples. The CDR3 runs from the conserved cysteine through the conserved F or W. Fields, in order: V gene, D gene, J gene, clone size, CDR3 protein, CDR3 DNA. D genes are given only for firm matches. Some rows mark clone size as missing; the rest say once, few, many or name a class of expanded clone.

>TRBV20-1|NA|TRBJ2-2|few
CSARGGLNTGELFF
TGCAGTGCTAGAGGGGGGTTGAACACCGGGGAGCTGTTTTTT
>TRBV7-9|NA|TRBJ2-5|NA
CASSPSTEETQYF
TGTGCCAGCAGCCCGTCTACAGAAGAGACCCAGTACTTC
>TRBV11-2|NA|TRBJ2-5|NA
CASSESGTLETQYF
TGTGCCAGCAGCGAGAGCGGGACATTAGAGACCCAGTACTTC
>TRBV6-1|TRBD1|TRBJ1-2|few
CASRTGTGGLGYTF
TGTGCCAGCAGGACCGGGACAGGGGGTCTGGGCTACACCTTC
>TRBV7-6|TRBD2|TRBJ2-5|few
CASLSRGVQETQYF
TGTGCCAGCCTCTCCCGGGGGGTTCAGGAGACCCAGTACTTC
>TRBV19|NA|TRBJ1-6|few
CATRAGTLHF
TGTGCCACACGGGCCGGGACCCTCCACTTT
>TRBV28|NA|TRBJ1-2|few
CASSPPRTAPLDGYTF
TGTGCCAGCAGTCCCCCCCGGACAGCGCCTTTGGATGGCTACACCTTC
>TRBV7-8|NA|TRBJ2-1|many
CASSLSLGSYNEQFF
TGTGCCAGCAGCTTATCACTGGGCTCCTACAATGAGCAGTTCTTC
>TRBV10-3|TRBD2|TRBJ2-7|few
CAISLGGGIEQYF
TGTGCCATCAGTTTGGGGGGGGGTATCGAGCAGTACTTC
>TRBV7-9|NA|TRBJ1-1|many
CASSSRGQNTEAFF
TGTGCCAGCAGCTCCCGGGGACAGAACACTGAAGCTTTCTTT
>TRBV7-6|TRBD1|TRBJ2-2|NA
CASSFRDRTNTGELFF
TGTGCCAGCAGCTTCCGGGACAGGACGAACACCGGGGAGCTGTTTTTT
>TRBV29-1|NA|TRBJ1-2|NA
CSVPGLRGVYGYTF
TGCAGCGTACCCGGGCTCCGAGGGGTGTATGGCTACACCTTC
>TRBV12-3/TRBV12-4|TRBD1|TRBJ1-5|many
CASTQRGQGFQPQHF
TGTGCCAGCACTCAACGGGGACAGGGTTTTCAGCCCCAGCATTTT
>TRBV7-3|NA|TRBJ2-1|many
CASSLDQEALAYNEQFF
TGTGCCAGCAGCTTAGACCAGGAGGCATTAGCCTACAATGAGCAGTTCTTC
>TRBV5-4|NA|TRBJ2-1|NA
CASSLVKGDEQFF
TGTGCCAGCAGCTTGGTTAAAGGGGATGAGCAGTTCTTC
>TRBV28|NA|TRBJ2-1|NA
CASMLNRAEQFF
TGTGCCAGCATGCTAAACAGGGCTGAGCAGTTCTTC
>TRBV5-1|NA|TRBJ1-6|few
CASSLDSGENSPLHF
TGCGCCAGCAGCCTGGATTCGGGTGAGAATTCACCCCTCCACTTT
>TRBV19|NA|TRBJ2-2|once
CVTSDSLGVTGELFF
TGTGTCACCTCGGACAGCCTTGGGGTCACCGGGGAGCTGTTTTTT
>TRBV4-1|TRBD2|TRBJ2-1|NA
CASSQDTSGSSYNEQFF
TGCGCCAGCAGTCAAGATACTAGCGGAAGCTCCTACAATGAGCAGTTCTTC
>TRBV28|NA|TRBJ1-1|few
CASTLRGMNTEAFF
TGTGCCAGCACTTTAAGGGGAATGAACACTGAAGCTTTCTTT
>TRBV4-1|NA|TRBJ1-1|many
CASSQDPGNMNTEAFF
TGCGCCAGCAGCCAAGACCCCGGAAACATGAACACTGAAGCTTTCTTT
>TRBV9|NA|TRBJ2-3|few
CASSVEGRGTDTQYF
TGTGCCAGCAGCGTAGAGGGCAGGGGAACAGATACGCAGTATTTT
>TRBV11-2|NA|TRBJ2-1|NA
CASSLTGFGTYNEQFF
TGTGCCAGCAGCTTAACGGGGTTTGGGACTTACAATGAGCAGTTCTTC
>TRBV6-1|TRBD1|TRBJ2-7|few
CASLVGQGMGQYF
TGTGCCAGCCTGGTGGGACAGGGAATGGGGCAGTACTTC
>TRBV4-1|TRBD1|TRBJ2-1|few
CASSPLIPGQGSYNEQFF
TGCGCCAGCAGCCCTTTGATACCGGGACAGGGTTCCTACAATGAGCAGTTCTTC
>TRBV25-1|TRBD1|TRBJ1-2|NA
CASSDPGQGTYGYTF
TGTGCCAGCAGTGATCCGGGACAGGGAACCTATGGCTACACCTTC
>TRBV20-1|NA|TRBJ2-5|NA
CSARSRLDLGETQYF
TGCAGTGCTAGATCCCGACTCGACCTCGGAGAGACCCAGTACTTC
>TRBV27|TRBD1|TRBJ2-2|NA
CASSLSPDRAGTGELFF
TGTGCCAGCAGCCTTTCCCCGGACAGGGCAGGGACCGGGGAGCTGTTTTTT
>TRBV12-3/TRBV12-4|TRBD1|TRBJ2-1|NA
CASRSDRSFYNEQFF
TGTGCCAGCAGGTCGGACAGGAGTTTCTACAATGAGCAGTTCTTC
>TRBV7-9|TRBD1|TRBJ1-2|many
CASSLQGAVNGYTF
TGTGCCAGCAGCTTACAGGGGGCGGTGAATGGCTACACCTTC
>TRBV2|TRBD2|TRBJ2-4|NA
CASSGREGYF
TGTGCCAGCAGTGGAAGGGAGGGGTACTTC
>TRBV9|TRBD1|TRBJ2-1|NA
CASSPNMGTGALNNEQFF
TGTGCCAGCAGCCCGAATATGGGGACAGGGGCTTTGAACAATGAGCAGTTCTTC
>TRBV7-3|NA|TRBJ2-2|NA
CASSLKALGGELFF
TGTGCCAGCAGCTTAAAAGCGTTGGGCGGGGAGCTGTTTTTT
>TRBV12-5|NA|TRBJ2-5|NA
CASGLEGAEETQYF
TGTGCTAGTGGTTTGGAGGGCGCGGAAGAGACCCAGTACTTC
>TRBV4-2|NA|TRBJ2-2|NA
CASSQSTQKKSGELFF
TGTGCCAGCAGCCAATCGACACAGAAGAAGAGCGGGGAGCTGTTTTTT
>TRBV4-1|TRBD1|TRBJ1-6|NA
CASSRGQEGGSPLHF
TGCGCCAGCAGCCGGGGACAGGAGGGGGGTTCACCCCTCCACTTT
>TRBV4-3|NA|TRBJ1-2|NA
CASSQESLDFFSNGYTF
TGCGCCAGCAGCCAAGAATCCCTCGACTTCTTTTCGAACGGCTACACCTTC
>TRBV7-6|NA|TRBJ2-2|many
CASSLAWQGQNTGELFF
TGTGCCAGCAGCTTAGCATGGCAGGGGCAGAACACCGGGGAGCTGTTTTTT
>TRBV7-6|TRBD1|TRBJ2-7|few
CASSFGTGASYEQYF
TGTGCCAGCAGCTTCGGGACAGGGGCATCCTACGAGCAGTACTTC
>TRBV7-3|TRBD2|TRBJ2-2|NA
CASSPYGGGAGELFF
TGTGCCAGCAGCCCATACGGGGGAGGGGCCGGGGAGCTGTTTTTT
>TRBV2|TRBD2|TRBJ2-3|NA
CASSRTSGLDTQYF
TGTGCCAGCAGCAGGACTAGCGGTCTGGATACGCAGTATTTT
>TRBV28|TRBD2|TRBJ2-3|few
CASSGLAGGLSTDTQYF
TGTGCCAGCAGTGGACTAGCGGGGGGGCTGAGCACAGATACGCAGTATTTT
>TRBV7-6|NA|TRBJ2-3|many
CASSPGLLTDTQYF
TGTGCCAGCAGCCCCGGACTCCTCACAGATACGCAGTATTTT
>TRBV20-1|TRBD1|TRBJ2-3|NA
CSARGQGLSTDTQYF
TGCAGTGCTAGAGGACAGGGCCTTAGCACAGATACGCAGTATTTT
>TRBV20-1|NA|TRBJ2-3|few
CSARRKLELTDTQYF
TGCAGTGCTAGACGGAAATTAGAACTCACAGATACGCAGTATTTT